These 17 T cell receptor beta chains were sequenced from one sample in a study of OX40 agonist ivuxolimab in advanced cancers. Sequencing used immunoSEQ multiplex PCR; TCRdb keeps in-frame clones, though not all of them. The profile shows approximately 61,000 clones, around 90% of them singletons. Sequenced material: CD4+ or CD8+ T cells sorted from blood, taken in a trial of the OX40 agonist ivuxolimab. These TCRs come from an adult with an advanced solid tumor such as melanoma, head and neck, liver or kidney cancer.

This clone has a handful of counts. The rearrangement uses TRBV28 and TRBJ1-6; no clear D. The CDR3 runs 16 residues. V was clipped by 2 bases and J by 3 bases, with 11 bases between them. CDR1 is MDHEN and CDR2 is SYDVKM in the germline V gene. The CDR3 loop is CASSLAPTVYNSPLHF. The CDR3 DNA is TGTGCCAGCAGTTTAGCCCCGACGGTCTATAATTCACCCCTCCACTTT.

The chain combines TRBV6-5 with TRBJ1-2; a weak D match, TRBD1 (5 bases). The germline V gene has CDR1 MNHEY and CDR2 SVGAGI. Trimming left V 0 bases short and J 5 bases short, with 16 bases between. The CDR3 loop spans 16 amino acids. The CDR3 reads CASSYSRGTYRYGYTF. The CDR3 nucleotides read TGTGCCAGCAGTTACTCGAGAGGGACGTATCGTTATGGCTACACCTTC.

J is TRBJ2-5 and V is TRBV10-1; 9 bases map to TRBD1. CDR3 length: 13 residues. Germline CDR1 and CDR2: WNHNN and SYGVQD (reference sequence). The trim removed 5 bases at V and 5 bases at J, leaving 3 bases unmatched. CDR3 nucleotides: TGCGCCAGCAGTAGACAGGGGGTTGAGACCCAGTACTTC. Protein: CASSRQGVETQYF.

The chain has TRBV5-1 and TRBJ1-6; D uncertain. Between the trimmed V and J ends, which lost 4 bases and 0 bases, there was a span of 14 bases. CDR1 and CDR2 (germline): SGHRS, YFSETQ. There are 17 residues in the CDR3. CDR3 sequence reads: CASSRSGSSSYNSPLHF. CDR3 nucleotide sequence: TGCGCCAGCAGCCGCAGCGGCTCGAGCTCCTATAATTCACCCCTCCACTTT.

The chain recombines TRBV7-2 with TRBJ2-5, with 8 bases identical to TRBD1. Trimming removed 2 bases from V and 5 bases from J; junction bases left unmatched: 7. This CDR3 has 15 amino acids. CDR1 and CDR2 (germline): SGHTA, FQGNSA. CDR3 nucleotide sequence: TGTGCCAGCAGCTTACGACAGGGGAAGGCGGAGACCCAGTACTTC. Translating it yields CASSLRQGKAETQYF.

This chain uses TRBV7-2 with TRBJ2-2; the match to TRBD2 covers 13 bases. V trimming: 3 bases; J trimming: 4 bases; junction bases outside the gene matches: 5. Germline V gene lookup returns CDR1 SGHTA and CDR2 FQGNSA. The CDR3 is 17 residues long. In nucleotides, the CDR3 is TGTGCCAGCAGCTTTGGACTAGCGGGAGCGGGCACCGGGGAGCTGTTTTTT. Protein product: CASSFGLAGAGTGELFF. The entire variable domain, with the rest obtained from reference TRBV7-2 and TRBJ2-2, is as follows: GAGVSQSPSNKVTEKGKDVELRCDPISGHTALYWYRQSLGQGLEFLIYFQGNSAPDKSGLPSDRFSAERTGGSVSTLTIQRTQQEDSAVYLCASSFGLAGAGTGELFFGEGSRLTVL.

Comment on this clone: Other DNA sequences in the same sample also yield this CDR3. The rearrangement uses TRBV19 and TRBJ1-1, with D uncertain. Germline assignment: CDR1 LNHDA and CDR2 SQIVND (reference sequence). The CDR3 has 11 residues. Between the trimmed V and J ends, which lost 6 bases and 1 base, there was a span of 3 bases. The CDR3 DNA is TGTGCCAGTAGAGGGAACACTGAAGCTTTCTTT. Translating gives CASRGNTEAFF. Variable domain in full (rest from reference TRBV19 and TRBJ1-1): DGGITQSPKYLFRKEGQNVTLSCEQNLNHDAMYWYRQDPGQGLRLIYYSQIVNDFQKGDIAEGYSVSREKKESFPLTVTSAQKNPTAFYLCASRGNTEAFFGQGTRLTVV.

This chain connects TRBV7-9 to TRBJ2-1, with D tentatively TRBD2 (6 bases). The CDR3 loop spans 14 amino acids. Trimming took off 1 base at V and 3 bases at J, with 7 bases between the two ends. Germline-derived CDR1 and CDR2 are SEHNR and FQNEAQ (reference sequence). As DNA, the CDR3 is TGTGCCAGCAGCTTAGTGGGAGGCTACAATGAGCAGTTCTTC. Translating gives CASSLVGGYNEQFF.

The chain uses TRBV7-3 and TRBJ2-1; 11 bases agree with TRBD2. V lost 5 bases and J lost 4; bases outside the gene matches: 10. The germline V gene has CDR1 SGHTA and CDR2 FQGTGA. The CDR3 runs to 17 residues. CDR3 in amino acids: CASSLGLAGTKYNEQFF. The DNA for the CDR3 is TGTGCCAGCAGCCTAGGACTAGCGGGTACAAAATACAATGAGCAGTTCTTC.

CDR3 sequence reads: CATSREMMGTNEKLFF. CDR3 in DNA: TGTGCCACCAGCAGAGAGATGATGGGTACTAATGAAAAACTGTTTTTT. The chain combines TRBV15 with TRBJ1-4; D gene unclear. The V gene lost 0 bases and the J gene lost 2 bases, with 10 bases spanning the gap. CDR3 length: 16 amino acids. From germline, CDR1 is LNHNV and CDR2 YYDKDF (reference sequence).

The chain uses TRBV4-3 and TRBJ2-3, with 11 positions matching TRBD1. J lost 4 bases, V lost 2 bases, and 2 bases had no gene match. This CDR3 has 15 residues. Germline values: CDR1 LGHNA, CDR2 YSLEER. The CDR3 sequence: CASSQRTGGPDTQYF. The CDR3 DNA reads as TGCGCCAGCAGCCAAAGGACAGGGGGCCCAGATACGCAGTATTTT.

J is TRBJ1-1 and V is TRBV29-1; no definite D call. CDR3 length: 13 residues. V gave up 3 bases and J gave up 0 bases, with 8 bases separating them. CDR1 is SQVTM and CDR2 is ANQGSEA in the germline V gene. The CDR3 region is CSVDPGMNTEAFF. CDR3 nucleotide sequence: TGCAGCGTTGATCCGGGTATGAACACTGAAGCTTTCTTT.

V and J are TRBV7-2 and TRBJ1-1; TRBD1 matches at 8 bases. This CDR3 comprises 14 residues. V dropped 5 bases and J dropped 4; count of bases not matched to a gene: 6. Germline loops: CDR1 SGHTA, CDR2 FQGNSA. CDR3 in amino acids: CASSPGQGGTEAFF. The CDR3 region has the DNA TGTGCCAGCAGCCCCGGACAGGGTGGCACTGAAGCTTTCTTT.

The CDR3 nucleotides are TGTGCCAGCAGCTTAGAGGGTAGCGGGGCGGCTACCTACGAGCAGTACTTC. It translates to CASSLEGSGAATYEQYF. J is TRBJ2-7 and V is TRBV13, with 8 bases that match TRBD2. J lost 2 bases, V lost 1 base, and 10 bases had no gene match. The CDR3 length is 17 residues. Germline assignment: CDR1 PRHDT and CDR2 FYEKMQ (reference sequence).

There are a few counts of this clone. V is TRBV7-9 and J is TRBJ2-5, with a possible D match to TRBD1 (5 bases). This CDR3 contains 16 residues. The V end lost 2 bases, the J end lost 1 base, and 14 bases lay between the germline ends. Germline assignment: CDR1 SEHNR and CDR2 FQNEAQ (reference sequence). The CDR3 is CASSLRAGAAQETQYF. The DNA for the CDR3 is TGTGCCAGCAGCTTAAGGGCTGGGGCAGCCCAAGAGACCCAGTACTTC.

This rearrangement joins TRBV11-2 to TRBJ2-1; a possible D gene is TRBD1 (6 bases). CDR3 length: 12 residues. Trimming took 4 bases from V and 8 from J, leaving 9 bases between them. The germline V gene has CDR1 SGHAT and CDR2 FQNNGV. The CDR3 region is CASSSRGDEQFF. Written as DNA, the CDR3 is TGTGCCAGCAGCTCCAGGGGCGATGAGCAGTTCTTC. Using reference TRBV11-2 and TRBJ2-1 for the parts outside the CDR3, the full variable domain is EAGVAQSPRYKIIEKRQSVAFWCNPISGHATLYWYQQILGQGPKLLIQFQNNGVVDDSQLPKDRFSAERLKGVDSTLKIQPAKLEDSAVYLCASSSRGDEQFFGPGTRLTVL.

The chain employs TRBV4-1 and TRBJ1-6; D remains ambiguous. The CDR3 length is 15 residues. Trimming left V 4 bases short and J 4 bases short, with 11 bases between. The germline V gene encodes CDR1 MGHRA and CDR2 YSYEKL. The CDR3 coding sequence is TGCGCCAGCAGCCCACCCACGGGATATAATTCACCCCTCCACTTT. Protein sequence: CASSPPTGYNSPLHF.